The T cell receptor (beta chain) under discussion was sequenced for a study of CD8+CD57+ T cells in acquired aplastic anemia. In its sample, this clonotype was seen many times. The use of genomic DNA as template underpinned the TCR beta VDJ and CDR3 profiling. TCRdb redid the calling of the reads with MiXCR, one entry per CDR3 protein. The sample includes about 220,000 distinct CDR3 sequences, around half of them seen just once. Sequencing was done on patients that had shown CD8+CD57+ cell expansion by flow cytometry. The CDR3 covers 15 residues. Germline loops: CDR1 SGHTS, CDR2 YDEGEE. V lost 3 bases to trimming and J lost 2 bases, with 14 bases between them.

This chain connects TRBV5-8 to TRBJ2-5; D might be TRBD1 or TRBD2, each matching 5 bases. The receptor's source is a human donor with aplastic anemia. The sample taken for sequencing was sorted CD4+, CD8+, or CD8+CD57+ T cells (not recorded which) from PBMCs. The CDR3 nucleotides are TGTGCCAGCAGCTATCTCGGGGCAGAACAAGAGACCCAGTACTTC. Translation: CASSYLGAEQETQYF.